This T cell receptor (beta chain) came from a study of spatial heterogeneity in lung cancer. There are 15 residues in the CDR3. Time point described: sample taken at primary tumor resection. The input material, whole RNA from tumor, nontumor lung or frozen PBMC, was sequenced unsorted. This clonotype showed up many times. This beta chain is a stray read from a library made for alpha chains; its abundance is not meaningful. Unique molecular identifiers, one per molecule, were present on every TCR cDNA molecule. A single record per CDR3 protein comes from TCRdb applying MiXCR to the 5' RACE reads. Of over 10,000 distinct CDR3 sequences listed, approximately 5% are singletons.

Sample: lung tumor tissue, taken at surgery. The source of this sequence is a human donor with early-stage non-small cell lung cancer. V and J are TRBV3-2 and TRBJ2-5. TRBV3-2 is a pseudogene. The CDR3 nucleotides read TGTGCCAGCAGCCCTCCAGCGCGATTGGGAGAGACCCAGTACTTC. This gives the protein CASSPPARLGETQYF.